The source of this T cell receptor beta chain is a study of blood T cell repertoires in COVID-19. The authors' processing: Estimates of nucleated cell counts were drawn from the amplification of reference gene primers. Assay: immunoSEQ multiplex PCR; the TCRdb copy retains only in-frame clones and omits some. That table supplies the V and J calls and clone size; D and trimming were determined from the DNA. The sample shows 230,000 or so clones, 80% to 90% of them seen only once. Per the germline V gene, CDR1 is SGHTA and CDR2 is FQGNSA. V dropped 5 bases and J dropped 5 bases, with 18 bases sitting between them. The CDR3 contains 16 residues.

The source of this sequence is a man aged 35-49 years who had recovered from COVID-19. The chain has TRBV7-2 and TRBJ2-2; perhaps TRBD2 as D (5 bases). The sequencing sample was made of peripheral blood. The DNA of the CDR3 is TGTGCCAGCAGCCGCTCCTCACGAGGGAAAACCGGGGAGCTGTTTTTT. This gives the protein CASSRSSRGKTGELFF.